This T cell receptor beta chain emerged from a study of shared clonotypes between healthy human individuals. Study findings and constraints: Among donors, sharing of clonotypes was expected to be affected by sequencing depth. Rarefaction curves obtained for sorted subsets showed sequencing incomplete despite large depth.

This CDR3 comprises 14 residues. V was shortened by 2 bases and J by 7 bases, with 11 bases between the two germline ends. Germline CDR1 reads MNHEY; CDR2 reads SVGAGI. Free of recent acute infections or vaccinations, the donors were healthy HIV-negative adults. The investigators split CD4+ cells into a CD45RA+ naive subset and a CD45RA-negative memory subset. The table came from immunoSEQ multiplex PCR; TCRdb's copy has only in-frame clones and leaves some out. The sample yields around 1.4 million clones, 98% seen once. Of note for this clone: Its matching antigen is unknown.

The sequence came from a man under 40 in good health. The material sequenced was naive CD4+ T cells sorted from blood. The sample's subset: CD45RA+ positively selected. V gene TRBV6-5 combines with J gene TRBJ2-2; maybe TRBD1 (5 bases). In DNA, the CDR3 is TGTGCCAGCAGTTACCAGGGAATCGTCGGGGAGCTGTTTTTT. Its protein product is CASSYQGIVGELFF.